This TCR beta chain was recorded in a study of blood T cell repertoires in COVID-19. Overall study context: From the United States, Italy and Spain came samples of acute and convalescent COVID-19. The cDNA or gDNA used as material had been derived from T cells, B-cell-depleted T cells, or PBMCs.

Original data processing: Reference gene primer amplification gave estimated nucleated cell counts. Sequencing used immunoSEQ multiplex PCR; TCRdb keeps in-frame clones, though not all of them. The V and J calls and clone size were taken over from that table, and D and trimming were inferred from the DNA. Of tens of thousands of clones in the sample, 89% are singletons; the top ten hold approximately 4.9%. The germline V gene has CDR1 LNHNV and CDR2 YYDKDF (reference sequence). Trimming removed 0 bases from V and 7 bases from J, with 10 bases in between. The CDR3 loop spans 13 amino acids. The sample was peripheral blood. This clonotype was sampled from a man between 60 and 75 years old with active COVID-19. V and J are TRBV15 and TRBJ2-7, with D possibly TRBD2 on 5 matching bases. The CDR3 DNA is TGTGCCACCAGCAGAGATCTGACGGGGGAGCAGTACTTC. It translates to CATSRDLTGEQYF.